This TCR beta chain originates from a study of T cells expressing NK-cell markers. Each CDR3 protein gets one entry in TCRdb, which reprocessed the 5' RACE reads and gives no DNA. The sample totals hundreds of thousands of distinct CDR3 sequences. The length of the CDR3 is 13 residues. Germline V gene lookup returns CDR1 DFQATT and CDR2 SNEGSKA (reference sequence). The receptor's source is a man aged 18 to 35 in good health. What was sequenced was blood T cells: a sorted CD56 or NKG2C T cell subset, CD4+ or CD8+ T cells, or bulk PBMC T cells (not recorded which). The chain recombines TRBV20-1 with TRBJ2-5; TCRdb designates TRBD1, a call that cannot be tested without DNA. CDR3 in amino acids: CSASPPGIETQYF.